These 31 T cell receptor beta chains were all obtained from the same sample, sequenced in a study of blood T cell repertoires in COVID-19. Only in-frame clones appear in the TCRdb table, and some are missing; sequencing was by immunoSEQ multiplex PCR. The sample lists hundreds of thousands of clones, 80% to 90% occurring once. Sample: PBMCs or T cells enriched from blood (not recorded which). Source of these receptors: a woman aged 60-75 years who had recovered from COVID-19.

The genes are TRBV6-5 and TRBJ1-5; 7 bases agree with TRBD1. This CDR3 comprises 15 residues. J was trimmed by 0 bases and V by 5 bases; bases with no gene match: 4. Germline V gives CDR1 MNHEY, CDR2 SVGAGI. Here the CDR3 reads CASSTTGASNQPQHF. CDR3 DNA sequence: TGTGCCAGCAGTACTACAGGGGCTAGCAATCAGCCCCAGCATTTT.

This clone was recorded only once. This chain connects TRBV18 to TRBJ1-1, with D tentatively TRBD1 (5 bases). CDR1 is KGHSH and CDR2 is LQKENI in the germline V gene. This CDR3 has 14 amino acids. Between the trimmed V and J ends, which lost 3 bases and 2 bases, there was a span of 10 bases. The CDR3 region has the DNA TGTGCCAGCTCACCCACGACAGTTAACACTGAAGCTTTCTTT. It yields the protein CASSPTTVNTEAFF.

V usage is TRBV10-1 and J usage is TRBJ2-1, with 9 nucleotides matching TRBD1. The germline V gene encodes CDR1 WNHNN and CDR2 SYGVQD (reference sequence). V gave up 4 bases and J gave up 4 bases; unmatched junction bases: 2. This CDR3 is built from 14 residues. CDR3 sequence (DNA): TGCGCCAGCAGTGGACAGGGGGATTACAATGAGCAGTTCTTC. It translates to CASSGQGDYNEQFF.

This rearrangement joins TRBV12-5 to TRBJ2-2; TRBD1 might be the D (6 bases). Trimming shortened V by 3 bases and J by 8 bases, and 19 bases separated the two germline ends. The CDR3 consists of 16 residues. CDR1 and CDR2 (germline): LGHNT, FRNRAP. For the CDR3, the DNA is TGTGCTAGTGGTTTTCCGGGCCACAGGGAGCGGGGGGAGCTGTTTTTT. As protein: CASGFPGHRERGELFF.

The rearrangement joins TRBV2 to TRBJ1-5; 7 bases match TRBD1. Per germline, CDR1 SNHLY and CDR2 FYNNEI. Losses at the gene ends were 6 bases for V and 3 bases for J; bases not matched to a gene: 5. The CDR3 runs to 14 residues. CDR3 in DNA: TGTGCCAGCAGGGTACAGGGGCACAATCAGCCCCAGCATTTT. It codes for CASRVQGHNQPQHF.

The chain employs TRBV18 and TRBJ1-4, with D possibly matching TRBD1 (6 bases). In germline, CDR1 is KGHSH, CDR2 LQKENI. This CDR3 spans 18 amino acids. V lost 4 bases and J lost 4, with 22 bases in between. CDR3 residues: CASSRDLYSGASNEKLFF. The CDR3 region has the DNA TGTGCCAGCTCACGAGATCTCTACTCAGGGGCGAGTAATGAAAAACTGTTTTTT.

The V call is TRBV7-9, the J call TRBJ2-3; 8 bases line up with TRBD2. Trimming removed 4 bases from V and 3 bases from J; junction bases left unmatched: 9. Germline values: CDR1 SEHNR, CDR2 FQNEAQ (reference sequence). The CDR3 is 16 residues long. DNA of the CDR3: TGTGCCAGCAGCTCCTTCGCGGGGGGAGGAACAGATACGCAGTATTTT. It specifies CASSSFAGGGTDTQYF. Variable domain in full (rest from reference TRBV7-9 and TRBJ2-3): DTGVSQNPRHKITKRGQNVTFRCDPISEHNRLYWYRQTLGQGPEFLTYFQNEAQLEKSRLLSDRFSAERPKGSFSTLEIQRTEQGDSAMYLCASSSFAGGGTDTQYFGPGTRLTVL.

The chain joins TRBV9 to TRBJ2-1, with 9 bases matching TRBD2. The J segment lost 6 bases and the V segment lost 3 bases, leaving 25 bases of the junction unmatched. Germline V gives CDR1 SGDLS, CDR2 YYNGEE. This CDR3 is built from 21 residues. The CDR3 DNA is TGTGCCAGCAGCGCCCCCCGGGCAGGGACCGAGACTAGCGGATCTCCCAATGAGCAGTTCTTC. Translating it yields CASSAPRAGTETSGSPNEQFF.

The chain is built from TRBV5-8 and TRBJ2-3; D may be TRBD1 (5 bases). There are 19 residues in the CDR3. CDR1 is SGHTS, CDR2 YDEGEE, per germline. The V and J ends lost 1 base and 1 base respectively, with 22 bases between them. DNA for the CDR3: TGTGCCAGCAGCTTGTTAGGAACGCAGGGTTCAAGCCGCACAGATACGCAGTATTTT. As protein: CASSLLGTQGSSRTDTQYF.

This chain connects TRBV10-3 to TRBJ2-2; D remains unclear. This CDR3 has 13 residues. Germline V gene data show CDR1 as ENHRY and CDR2 as SYGVKD. The V and J ends lost 3 bases and 2 bases respectively, with 4 bases between them. CDR3 in amino acids: CAISDINTGELFF. CDR3 nucleotide sequence: TGTGCCATCAGTGACATCAACACCGGGGAGCTGTTTTTT.

Comments on this clone: This sample also contains other DNA sequences that code for the same CDR3. V usage is TRBV5-1 and J usage is TRBJ1-1, with D perhaps TRBD1 (6 bases). Germline CDR1 reads SGHRS; CDR2 reads YFSETQ. The CDR3 length is 15 residues. V lost 0 bases and J lost 1, with 10 bases in between. The CDR3 region has the DNA TGCGCCAGCAGCTTGGCCGGACAGACGAACACTGAAGCTTTCTTT. It translates to CASSLAGQTNTEAFF.

This rearrangement joins TRBV28 to TRBJ1-5; D possibly corresponds to TRBD1 (6 bases). The germline V and J ends were trimmed by 5 bases and 3 bases, with 20 bases remaining between them. Per germline, CDR1 MDHEN and CDR2 SYDVKM. CDR3 length equals 17 residues. The CDR3 DNA is TGTGCCAGCAGTATCCGCGGGTGGGGGGGCCACAATCAGCCCCAGCATTTT. Its protein product is CASSIRGWGGHNQPQHF. The variable domain in full, with the rest retrieved from reference TRBV28 and TRBJ1-5, is DVKVTQSSRYLVKRTGEKVFLECVQDMDHENMFWYRQDPGLGLRLIYFSYDVKMKEKGDIPEGYSVSREKKERFSLILESASTNQTSMYLCASSIRGWGGHNQPQHFGDGTRLSIL.

V usage is TRBV2 and J usage is TRBJ2-3; 9 bases agree with TRBD2. V lost 7 bases, J lost 0 bases, and 8 bases stayed unmatched. The CDR3 is 16 amino acids. The V gene's germline CDR1 is SNHLY and CDR2 FYNNEI. As DNA, the CDR3 is TGTGCCAGCATCGCGGGAGGGATCCCTAGCACAGATACGCAGTATTTT. Its translation is CASIAGGIPSTDTQYF.

The V gene is TRBV5-1, the J gene TRBJ2-1; 11 bases are shared with TRBD2. After removal of 4 bases from V and 4 bases from J, the junction contained 4 bases not matched to a gene. Germline CDR1 is SGHRS and CDR2 is YFSETQ. The CDR3 is made up of 15 amino acids. CDR3: CASSSSGGVYNEQFF. The CDR3 region has the DNA TGCGCCAGCAGCAGTAGCGGGGGGGTGTACAATGAGCAGTTCTTC. Using reference TRBV5-1 and TRBJ2-1 for the parts outside the CDR3, the full variable domain is KAGVTQTPRYLIKTRGQQVTLSCSPISGHRSVSWYQQTPGQGLQFLFEYFSETQRNKGNFPGRFSGRQFSNSRSEMNVSTLELGDSALYLCASSSSGGVYNEQFFGPGTRLTVL.

The CDR3 spells CASSDTLEGELFF. The CDR3 region has the DNA TGTGCCAGCAGTGATACCCTGGAGGGGGAGCTGTTTTTT. The chain links TRBV2 to TRBJ2-2; D is unclear. CDR3 length: 13 residues. V lost 3 bases to trimming and J lost 8 bases, with 10 bases between them. The germline gives CDR1 SNHLY, CDR2 FYNNEI.

This clone was picked up a small number of times. The J gene is TRBJ1-6, the V gene TRBV5-1, with D uncertain. V was pared by 3 bases and J by 0 bases, with 7 bases between. The CDR3 is made up of 15 amino acids. CDR1 and CDR2 (germline): SGHRS, YFSETQ. The CDR3 nucleotides are TGCGCCAGCAGCTCTCGGAGCTCCTATAATTCACCCCTCCACTTT. Amino acids: CASSSRSSYNSPLHF.

The chain has TRBV3-1 (or the pseudogene TRBV3-2) and TRBJ1-1, with D maybe TRBD1 (6 bases). Trimming shortened V by 1 base and J by 1 base, and 7 bases separated the two germline ends. Germline loops: CDR1 LGHDT, CDR2 YNNKEL (reference sequence). The CDR3 length is 14 residues. The CDR3 DNA sequence: TGTGCCAGCAGCCAAGCCAGGGGGAACACTGAAGCTTTCTTT. Its translation is CASSQARGNTEAFF.

A few counts support this clone. The genes are TRBV6-4 and TRBJ2-3, with D unresolved. Trimming took off 3 bases at V and 0 bases at J, with 7 bases between the two ends. The CDR3 is 14 amino acids. CDR1 MRHNA and CDR2 SNTAGT come from the germline V gene. The CDR3 sequence: CASSEAPSTDTQYF. For the CDR3, the DNA is TGTGCCAGCAGTGAGGCTCCTAGCACAGATACGCAGTATTTT.

The V and J genes are TRBV2 and TRBJ2-3, with 9 bases matching TRBD1. Germline V gene data show CDR1 as SNHLY and CDR2 as FYNNEI. Trimming cost V 5 bases and J 4 bases; bases outside gene matches: 7. The CDR3 contains 15 residues. In nucleotides, the CDR3 is TGTGCCAGCAGTCCTGACAGGGGGAGGTCAGATACGCAGTATTTT. Residues: CASSPDRGRSDTQYF. Full variable domain (remainder filled in from reference TRBV2 and TRBJ2-3): EPEVTQTPSHQVTQMGQEVILRCVPISNHLYFYWYRQILGQKVEFLVSFYNNEISEKSEIFDDQFSVERPDGSNFTLKIRSTKLEDSAMYFCASSPDRGRSDTQYFGPGTRLTVL.

The J gene is TRBJ2-7, the V gene TRBV9; 9 bases map to TRBD1. V lost 4 bases to trimming and J lost 0 bases; unmatched junction nucleotides: 5. The germline gives CDR1 SGDLS, CDR2 YYNGEE. This CDR3 region has 15 residues. The CDR3 is CASSPGTGSSYEQYF. CDR3 nucleotide sequence: TGTGCCAGCAGCCCGGGGACAGGGAGCTCCTACGAGCAGTACTTC. The full variable domain, completed using reference TRBV9 and TRBJ2-7, is DSGVTQTPKHLITATGQRVTLRCSPRSGDLSVYWYQQSLDQGLQFLIQYYNGEERAKGNILERFSAQQFPDLHSELNLSSLELGDSALYFCASSPGTGSSYEQYFGPGTRLTVT.

This chain links TRBV30 with TRBJ1-6; D is undetermined. The germline CDR1 and CDR2 sequences are GTSNPN and SVGIG (reference sequence). With 0 bases removed from V and 7 bases from J, the gap between germline ends came to 10 bases. The length of the CDR3 is 14 residues. The CDR3 protein is CAWSVRPLNSPLHF. The CDR3 DNA sequence: TGTGCCTGGAGTGTGAGGCCCTTAAATTCACCCCTCCACTTT.

The genes are TRBV3-1 (or the pseudogene TRBV3-2) and TRBJ2-5; D not certain. The CDR3 has 12 residues. Germline CDR1 reads LGHDT; CDR2 reads YNNKEL (reference sequence). Trimming shortened V by 4 bases and J by 6 bases, and 9 bases separated the two germline ends. The CDR3 DNA reads TGTGCCAGCAGCCCTAGTCCCCAGACCCAGTACTTC. It codes for CASSPSPQTQYF.

As regards this clone: At the DNA level, this CDR3 is encoded by other sequences in the same sample as well. The J gene is TRBJ1-4, the V gene TRBV19, with 7 bases matching TRBD1. The junction had 2 bases not matched to a gene; V was cut back by 3 bases and J by 7 bases. In germline, CDR1 is LNHDA, CDR2 SQIVND (reference sequence). This CDR3 has 13 amino acids. CDR3 DNA: TGTGCCAGTAGTATTCGACAGGGTGAAAAACTGTTTTTT. This codes for CASSIRQGEKLFF.

The gene calls are TRBV2 and TRBJ1-6; 9 bases match TRBD1. The trim removed 6 bases at V and 7 bases at J, leaving 7 bases unmatched. Germline V CDR1 and CDR2: SNHLY, FYNNEI. This CDR3 is 15 amino acids long. CDR3 nucleotides: TGTGCCAGCAGACCGGGACAGGGTGAAAATTCACCCCTCCACTTT. It is translated as CASRPGQGENSPLHF.

This clone came up a few times. The genes are TRBV15 and TRBJ1-3, with D possibly TRBD1 on 5 matching bases. This CDR3 region has 14 residues. The V end lost 3 bases, the J end lost 4 bases, and 10 bases lay between the germline ends. Germline CDR1 LNHNV, CDR2 YYDKDF (reference sequence). The CDR3 reads CATSSRGLGNTIYF. The CDR3 coding sequence is TGTGCCACCAGCAGTAGGGGTCTGGGAAACACCATATATTTT.

The rearrangement uses TRBV5-6 and TRBJ2-1; possible D gene TRBD1, 5 bases. CDR1 SGHDT and CDR2 YYEEEE come from the germline V gene. The V and J ends lost 4 bases and 4 bases respectively, with 12 bases between them. This CDR3 is 14 amino acids long. This chain's CDR3 is CASSRPQGYNEQFF. The CDR3 nucleotides are TGTGCCAGCAGCCGCCCGCAGGGATACAATGAGCAGTTCTTC.

This sequence joins TRBV15 and TRBJ1-1; D not resolved. V was clipped by 5 bases and J by 8 bases, with 15 bases between them. There are 13 residues in the CDR3. Per the germline V gene, CDR1 is LNHNV and CDR2 is YYDKDF (reference sequence). The CDR3 reads CATSQSWRVEAFF. The CDR3 DNA is TGTGCCACCAGCCAGAGCTGGAGGGTAGAAGCTTTCTTT.

The chain is built from TRBV4-1 and TRBJ2-6, with 9 bases identical to TRBD1. The germline V gene encodes CDR1 MGHRA and CDR2 YSYEKL. With 3 bases clipped from V and 0 bases from J, the junction kept 9 bases outside the gene matches. CDR3 length: 19 residues. The CDR3 protein is CASSQTGTGKGSGANVLTF. Here the CDR3 DNA reads TGCGCCAGCAGCCAGACAGGGACAGGGAAGGGCTCTGGGGCCAACGTCCTGACTTTC.

The V and J genes are TRBV10-1 and TRBJ2-5; 9 positions agree with TRBD2. Germline V gene data show CDR1 as WNHNN and CDR2 as SYGVQD (reference sequence). V shed 2 bases, J shed 1 base, and the junction held 17 bases outside the gene matches. The CDR3 extends over 20 amino acids. CDR3 DNA sequence: TGCGCCAGCAGTGAGGAACCCGGGACTAGCAGTGAGTGGTCCCAAGAGACCCAGTACTTC. Its translation: CASSEEPGTSSEWSQETQYF.

The V and J genes are TRBV5-1 and TRBJ2-7; maybe TRBD2 (5 bases). Germline values: CDR1 SGHRS, CDR2 YFSETQ. The ends were cut back, 2 bases at V and 9 bases at J, with 9 bases in the middle. There are 11 residues in the CDR3. CDR3 amino acids: CASSFLAGQYV. The CDR3 coding sequence is TGCGCCAGCAGCTTTCTCGCGGGGCAGTACGTC.

This clone was counted once. The rearrangement uses TRBV19 and TRBJ2-2, with 9 bases fitting TRBD1. J gave up 5 bases and V 7 bases, and 5 bases lay outside the gene matches. This CDR3 has 14 residues. The germline CDR1 and CDR2 sequences are LNHDA and SQIVND (reference sequence). Here the CDR3 reads CASIGQGRTGELFF. CDR3 DNA: TGTGCCAGTATAGGACAGGGGCGAACCGGGGAGCTGTTTTTT.